This T cell receptor (beta chain) was obtained from a study of molecular identifiers for immune sequencing clone quantification. Study-level results: Jurkat TCR RNA spiked in from one cell could reportedly be detected among some 980,000 naive cells.

The sample holds many counts of this clonotype. The antigen is undetermined. Per the germline V gene, CDR1 is SGHVT and CDR2 is SQSDAQ. V lost 4 bases and J 3 bases, leaving 7 bases between the germline ends. The CDR3 spans 12 residues. TCRdb analysed the PCR reads with MiXCR anew, one entry per CDR3 protein. The sample lists over 550,000 distinct CDR3 sequences, 25% occurring once. Source material: naive CD8+ T cells from blood, with Jurkat cell RNA spiked in. Regarding subset: FACS-sorted CD8+CD4-CCR7+CD45RA+ naive T cells. This receptor was obtained from a human donor in good health. Some libraries in this study had Jurkat cell RNA spiked in. This sequence joins TRBV7-4 and TRBJ2-7; no clear D. The CDR3 nucleotides are TGTGCCAGCAGCTACTGCCTCTACGAGCAGTACTTC. Its protein is CASSYCLYEQYF.